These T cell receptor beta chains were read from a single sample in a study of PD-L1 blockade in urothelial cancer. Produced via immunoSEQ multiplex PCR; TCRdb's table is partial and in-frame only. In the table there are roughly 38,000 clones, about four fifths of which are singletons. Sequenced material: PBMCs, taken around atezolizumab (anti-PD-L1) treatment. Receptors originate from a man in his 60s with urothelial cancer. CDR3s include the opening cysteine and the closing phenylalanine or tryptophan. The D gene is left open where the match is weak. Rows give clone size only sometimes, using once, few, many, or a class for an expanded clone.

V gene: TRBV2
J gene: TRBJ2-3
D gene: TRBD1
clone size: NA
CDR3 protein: CATELTGDGDTQYF
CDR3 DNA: TGTGCCACTGAATTGACAGGGGATGGAGATACGCAGTATTTT

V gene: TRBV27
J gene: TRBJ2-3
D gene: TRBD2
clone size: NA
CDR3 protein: CASSFGSGGVGYF
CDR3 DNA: TGTGCCAGCAGTTTCGGTAGCGGGGGGGTTGGGTATTTT

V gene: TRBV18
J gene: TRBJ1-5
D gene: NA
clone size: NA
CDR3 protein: CASSPSLNQPQHF
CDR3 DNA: TGTGCCAGCTCACCGAGCCTGAATCAGCCCCAGCATTTT

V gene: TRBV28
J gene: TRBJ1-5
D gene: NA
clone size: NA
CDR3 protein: CASSLGRFQENQPQHF
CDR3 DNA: TGTGCCAGCAGTTTAGGTCGGTTTCAGGAAAATCAGCCCCAGCATTTT

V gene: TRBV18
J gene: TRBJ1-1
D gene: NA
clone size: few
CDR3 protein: CASSPKEAAEAFF
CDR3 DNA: TGTGCCAGCTCACCAAAGGAGGCAGCTGAGGCTTTCTTT

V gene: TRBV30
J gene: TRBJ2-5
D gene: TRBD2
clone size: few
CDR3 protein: CASAGGRQETQYF
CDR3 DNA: TGTGCCTCAGCGGGGGGTCGCCAAGAGACCCAGTACTTC

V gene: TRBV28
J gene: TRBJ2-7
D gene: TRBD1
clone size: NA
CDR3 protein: CASSKPTGASYEQYF
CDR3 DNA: TGTGCCAGCAGTAAACCGACAGGGGCGTCCTACGAGCAGTACTTC

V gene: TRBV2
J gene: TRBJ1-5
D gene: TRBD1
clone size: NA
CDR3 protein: CASSARTGGAGQPQHF
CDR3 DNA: TGTGCCAGCAGTGCACGGACAGGGGGCGCGGGGCAGCCCCAGCATTTT

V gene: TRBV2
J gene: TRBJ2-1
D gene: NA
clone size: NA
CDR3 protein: CAPFGYNEQFF
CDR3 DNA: TGTGCCCCCTTCGGCTACAATGAGCAGTTCTTC

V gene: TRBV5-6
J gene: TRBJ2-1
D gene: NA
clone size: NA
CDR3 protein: CASSLVGAQDLEQFF
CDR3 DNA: TGTGCCAGCAGCTTGGTGGGGGCCCAGGATCTTGAGCAGTTCTTC

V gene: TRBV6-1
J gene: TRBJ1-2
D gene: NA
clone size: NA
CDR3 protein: CASSADFNYGYTF
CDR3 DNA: TGTGCCAGCAGTGCCGACTTTAACTATGGCTACACCTTC

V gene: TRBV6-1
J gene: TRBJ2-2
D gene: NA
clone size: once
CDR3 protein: CASSALRGLSGELFF
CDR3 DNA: TGTGCCAGCAGTGCCCTTAGGGGATTATCCGGGGAGCTGTTTTTT

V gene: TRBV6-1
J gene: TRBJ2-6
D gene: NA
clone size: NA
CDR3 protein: CASSEKSGQRPSGANVLTF
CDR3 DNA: TGTGCCAGCAGTGAAAAAAGTGGGCAGAGACCCTCTGGGGCCAACGTCCTGACTTTC